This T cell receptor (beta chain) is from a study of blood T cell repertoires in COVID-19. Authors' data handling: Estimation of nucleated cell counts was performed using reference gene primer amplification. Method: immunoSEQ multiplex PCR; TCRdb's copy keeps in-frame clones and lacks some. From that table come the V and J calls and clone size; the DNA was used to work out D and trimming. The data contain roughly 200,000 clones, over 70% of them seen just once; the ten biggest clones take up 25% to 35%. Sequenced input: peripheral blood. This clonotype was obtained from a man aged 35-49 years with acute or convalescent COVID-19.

The CDR3 reads CASSLDRAFF. The CDR3 nucleotides are TGTGCCAGCAGCTTAGATCGGGCTTTCTTT. The rearrangement joins TRBV7-9 to TRBJ1-1; D unresolved. The CDR3 has 10 amino acids. CDR1 is SEHNR and CDR2 is FQNEAQ in the germline V gene (reference sequence). Between the trimmed V and J ends, which lost 1 base and 11 bases, there was a span of 5 bases.